The clone carrying this TCR beta chain was detected a few times. Its matching antigen is unknown. Time point noted: baseline, week 1 (first vaccination visit). Treatment denoted: pre-vaccination baseline after standard-of-care therapy. CDR1 is MGHRA and CDR2 is YSYEKL in the germline V gene. The length of the CDR3 is 15 residues. V dropped 5 bases and J dropped 1 base, with 14 bases sitting between them. Measured with immunoSEQ multiplex PCR; TCRdb has only the in-frame clones, and not every one. The sample has about 96,000 clones, about four fifths seen once. The data are from a study of a mutant IDH1 vaccine in newly diagnosed glioma. Study context: Before enrollment, the patients had been treated with radiotherapy alone, temozolomide alone, or both together. Most of them had received both.

Study-wide results and caveats: Of the patients, 80% to 95% had vaccine-induced immune responses.

Sequenced material: PBMCs, taken from a glioma patient treated with radiotherapy, temozolomide or both. This chain joins TRBV4-1 and TRBJ1-1; D is ambiguous. The source is a man in his forties with glioma. CDR3 in amino acids: CASSSVEGSNTEAFF. The CDR3 coding sequence is TGCGCCAGCAGCTCGGTAGAGGGATCGAACACTGAAGCTTTCTTT.